This passage covers 21 T cell receptor beta chains from one sample sequenced in a study of T cells after yellow fever vaccination. TCRdb re-called the 5' RACE reads with MiXCR, one entry per CDR3 protein. The repertoire consists of roughly 340,000 distinct CDR3 sequences, with roughly 4.3% occurring once and the leading ten covering 20% to 25%. The input for sequencing was PBMCs, taken 5 days after the yellow fever booster vaccination. The source is a man aged 18 to 30 who received the YFV17D yellow fever vaccine.

At least ten counts were recorded for this clonotype. V gene TRBV12-3 or TRBV12-4 combines with J gene TRBJ2-7; no clear D gene. V was shortened by 5 bases and J by 3 bases, with 14 bases between the two germline ends. The CDR3 extends over 14 amino acids. CDR3 in amino acids: CASSLGYGLYEQYF. The CDR3, as DNA: TGTGCCAGCAGTCTAGGGTATGGCCTCTACGAGCAGTACTTC.

Many counts were recorded for this clonotype. The rearrangement joins TRBV7-8 to TRBJ2-1; TRBD2 aligns across 11 bases. The CDR3 is made up of 17 amino acids. The germline CDR1 and CDR2 sequences are SGHVS and FQNEAQ. J was trimmed by 4 bases and V by 3 bases; bases with no gene match: 8. The chain's CDR3 is CASSLTSGASTYNEQFF. The DNA of the CDR3 is TGTGCCAGCAGCTTGACTAGCGGGGCAAGCACGTACAATGAGCAGTTCTTC.

This clonotype was detected only a few times. CDR3 coding DNA: TGTGCCAGCAGCTTAGCGCCGGGGTTACCAGATACGCAGTATTTT. It encodes CASSLAPGLPDTQYF. The chain joins TRBV7-2 to TRBJ2-3; a possible D gene is TRBD2 (5 bases). CDR1 and CDR2 (germline): SGHTA, FQGNSA. This CDR3 has 15 amino acids. The V and J ends lost 0 bases and 4 bases respectively, with 11 bases between them.

The gene calls are TRBV5-1 and TRBJ1-4; D is ambiguous. V lost 3 bases to trimming and J lost 0 bases, with 9 bases between them. Germline V gene lookup returns CDR1 SGHRS and CDR2 YFSETQ. The CDR3 has 15 amino acids. The CDR3 reads CASSSGVATNEKLFF. The CDR3 DNA sequence: TGCGCCAGCAGCTCCGGCGTTGCAACTAATGAAAAACTGTTTTTT.

This clonotype was found a few times. V usage is TRBV20-1 and J usage is TRBJ2-4; D assignment may be TRBD1 or TRBD2 (5 bases each). CDR3 length equals 13 residues. Germline V gene sequence: CDR1 DFQATT, CDR2 SNEGSKA (reference sequence). Deletions cut 5 bases from V and 7 bases from J, with 15 bases between. The chain's CDR3 is CSAGTEVGNIQYF. CDR3 coding DNA: TGCAGTGCTGGGACGGAGGTGGGGAACATTCAGTACTTC.

In its sample, this clonotype was seen many times. This chain connects TRBV11-2 to TRBJ2-3; tentative D call: TRBD2 (7 bases). Germline V gene data show CDR1 as SGHAT and CDR2 as FQNNGV. The V end was cut by 9 bases, the J end by 2 bases, with 15 bases between. This CDR3 has 14 amino acids. The CDR3 nucleotides read TGTGCCAGTCGGGGGCGGGGGAACACAGATACGCAGTATTTT. It codes for CASRGRGNTDTQYF.

This clonotype was observed at least ten times. The chain is built from TRBV5-5 and TRBJ1-1; no firm D call. Germline CDR1 and CDR2: SGHKS and YYEKEE (reference sequence). Deletions cut 2 bases from V and 5 bases from J, with 13 bases between. This CDR3 has 14 amino acids. CDR3 nucleotide sequence: TGTGCCAGCAGCTTAGGGATTCAGTGGACTGAAGCTTTCTTT. Protein product: CASSLGIQWTEAFF.

The chain employs TRBV6-2 or TRBV6-3 and TRBJ2-1, with 7 bases aligning to TRBD1. Germline V CDR1 and CDR2: MNHEY, SVGEGT. The CDR3 has 15 residues. V dropped 7 bases and J dropped 8; count of bases not matched to a gene: 14. The CDR3 loop is CASTLRAGGRDEQFF. The CDR3 DNA reads as TGTGCCAGCACACTAAGGGCAGGGGGTAGAGATGAGCAGTTCTTC.

The rearrangement joins TRBV18 to TRBJ2-7, with a tentative D call TRBD1 (6 bases). Trimming took off 4 bases at V and 3 bases at J, with 19 bases between the two ends. CDR1 and CDR2 (germline): KGHSH, LQKENI. The CDR3 consists of 16 residues. This chain's CDR3 is CASSLGSGTLDYEQYF. For the CDR3, the DNA is TGTGCCAGCTCACTCGGGTCCGGGACACTAGACTACGAGCAGTACTTC. Combining the CDR3 with reference TRBV18 and TRBJ2-7 gives the whole variable domain NAGVMQNPRHLVRRRGQEARLRCSPMKGHSHVYWYRQLPEEGLKFMVYLQKENIIDESGMPKERFSAEFPKEGPSILRIQQVVRGDSAAYFCASSLGSGTLDYEQYFGPGTRLTVT.

V gene TRBV6-6 combines with J gene TRBJ2-7, with TRBD1 as a possible D gene (6 bases). The CDR3 consists of 15 residues. The V end was cut by 6 bases, the J end by 0 bases, with 15 bases between. Germline CDR1 is MNHNY and CDR2 is SVGAGI (reference sequence). The CDR3, as DNA: TGTGCCAGCAGCCCCAGGGGTATCAGCTCCTACGAGCAGTACGTC. This encodes CASSPRGISSYEQYV.

This clonotype was seen repeatedly, ten times or more. The chain carries TRBV7-3 and TRBJ2-5, with 9 bases aligning to TRBD2. The V and J ends lost 5 bases and 5 bases, in that order; junction bases with no gene match: 18. Looked up from germline, CDR1 is SGHTA and CDR2 is FQGTGA. CDR3 length: 18 residues. The CDR3 DNA reads TGTGCCAGCAGCCCGGCGGGAAGCGGGGGGCCAGGTCGGGAGACCCAGTACTTC. Protein sequence: CASSPAGSGGPGRETQYF.

This chain links TRBV7-2 with TRBJ1-5; no clear D. CDR3 length: 17 amino acids. V was shortened by 1 base and J by 0 bases, with 13 bases between the two germline ends. Per germline, CDR1 SGHTA and CDR2 FQGNSA. CDR3 amino acids: CASSLGGVVYSNQPQHF. CDR3 coding DNA: TGTGCCAGCAGCTTAGGCGGGGTTGTGTATAGCAATCAGCCCCAGCATTTT.

The chain recombines TRBV28 with TRBJ2-5; unclear D gene. CDR1 is MDHEN and CDR2 is SYDVKM in the germline V gene. V was shortened by 7 bases and J by 1 base, with 13 bases between the two germline ends. This CDR3 comprises 14 residues. As DNA, the CDR3 is TGTGCCAGCACGCCGGCCTGGCCCCAAGAGACCCAGTACTTC. Protein: CASTPAWPQETQYF.

The table lists this clonotype with many counts. The CDR3, as DNA: TGTGCCAGCAGCCAAGAGAGCGTCCGTTCAACTAACTATGGCTACACCTTC. This translates into CASSQESVRSTNYGYTF. The chain joins TRBV4-2 to TRBJ1-2, with D uncertain. Germline assignment: CDR1 LGHNA and CDR2 YNFKEQ. Trimming removed 0 bases at V and 0 bases at J, with 14 bases between. CDR3 length: 17 residues.

This clonotype occurred a few times. The genes are TRBV12-3 or TRBV12-4 and TRBJ1-1; no clear D. The CDR3 has 13 amino acids. The germline V and J ends were trimmed by 2 bases and 1 base, with 5 bases remaining between them. The CDR3 DNA reads as TGTGCCAGCAGTTTAAAACGGAACACTGAAGCTTTCTTT. Its translation is CASSLKRNTEAFF.

This clonotype was seen only a few times. This chain joins TRBV4-1 and TRBJ2-2, with a tentative D call TRBD2 (7 bases). This CDR3 comprises 19 residues. V was pared by 0 bases and J by 0 bases, with 17 bases between. Germline V gene sequence: CDR1 MGHRA, CDR2 YSYEKL. In DNA form, the CDR3 reads TGCGCCAGCAGCCAAGAAGGGGCGCGGGGGCTGTCGAACACCGGGGAGCTGTTTTTT. It specifies CASSQEGARGLSNTGELFF.

Of note for this clonotype: The CDR3 ends on some other residue instead of the conserved phenylalanine or tryptophan, so this is likely a read error. This chain joins TRBV9 and TRBJ2-3; D remains unclear. V shed 3 bases and J shed 4 bases, with 15 bases lying between them. Looked up from germline, CDR1 is SGDLS and CDR2 is YYNGEE. The CDR3 consists of 15 residues. The DNA for the CDR3 is TGTGCCAGCAGCGCAGGAACTTCGGACGCAGATACGCAGTATTCT. This gives the protein CASSAGTSDADTQYS.

This clonotype was found many times. CDR3 residues: CASGQGLRDTIYF. CDR3 DNA: TGTGCCAGCGGGCAGGGGCTTCGGGACACCATATATTTT. V gene TRBV9 combines with J gene TRBJ1-3, with D tentatively TRBD1 (6 bases). V was cut by 7 bases and J by 8 bases, with 16 bases left in between. This CDR3 region has 13 residues. CDR1 SGDLS and CDR2 YYNGEE come from the germline V gene.

The genes are TRBV6-2 or TRBV6-3 and TRBJ1-5; D is possibly TRBD1 (6 bases). Trimming took 0 bases from V and 2 from J, leaving 14 bases between them. Germline CDR1 and CDR2: MNHEY and SVGEGT. The CDR3 covers 17 residues. CDR3 amino acids: CASSYSTGGGGNQPQHF. CDR3 nucleotides: TGTGCCAGCAGTTACTCGACCGGGGGCGGTGGCAATCAGCCCCAGCATTTT.

V usage is TRBV9 and J usage is TRBJ1-2; 8 bases are a match to TRBD1. The CDR3 contains 14 residues. After removal of 4 bases from V and 8 bases from J, the junction contained 10 bases not matched to a gene. Germline V gene lookup returns CDR1 SGDLS and CDR2 YYNGEE. CDR3 region: CASSPTTGAKGYTF. The CDR3 DNA is TGTGCCAGCAGCCCGACGACAGGGGCCAAGGGCTACACCTTC.

This chain links TRBV18 with TRBJ2-2; 7 bases agree with TRBD1. The V gene end was trimmed by 8 bases and the J gene end by 7 bases; junction bases not matched to a gene: 22. The CDR3 spans 18 residues. CDR1 is KGHSH and CDR2 is LQKENI in the germline V gene. Here the CDR3 DNA reads TGTGCCAGCGTGATGACAGGGAAGTCAATCGCAACGGGCGGGGAGCTGTTTTTT. Its translation: CASVMTGKSIATGGELFF.